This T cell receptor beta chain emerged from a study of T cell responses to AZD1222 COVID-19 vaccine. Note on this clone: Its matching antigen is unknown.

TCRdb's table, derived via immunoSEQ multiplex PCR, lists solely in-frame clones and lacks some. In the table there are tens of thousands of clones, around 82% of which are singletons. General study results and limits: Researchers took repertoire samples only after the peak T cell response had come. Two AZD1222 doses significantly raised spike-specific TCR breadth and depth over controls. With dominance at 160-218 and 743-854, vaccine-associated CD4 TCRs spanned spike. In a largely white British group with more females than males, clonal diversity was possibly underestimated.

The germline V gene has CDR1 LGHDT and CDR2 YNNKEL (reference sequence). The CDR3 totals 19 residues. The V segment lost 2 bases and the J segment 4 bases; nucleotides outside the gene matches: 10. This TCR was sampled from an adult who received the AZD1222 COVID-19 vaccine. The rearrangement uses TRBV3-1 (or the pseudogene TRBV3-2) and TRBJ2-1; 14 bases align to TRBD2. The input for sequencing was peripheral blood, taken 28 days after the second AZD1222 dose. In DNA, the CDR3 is TGTGCCAGCAGCCAAACCAGCCGGACTAGCGGGGGGACTTACAATGAGCAGTTCTTC. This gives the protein CASSQTSRTSGGTYNEQFF.